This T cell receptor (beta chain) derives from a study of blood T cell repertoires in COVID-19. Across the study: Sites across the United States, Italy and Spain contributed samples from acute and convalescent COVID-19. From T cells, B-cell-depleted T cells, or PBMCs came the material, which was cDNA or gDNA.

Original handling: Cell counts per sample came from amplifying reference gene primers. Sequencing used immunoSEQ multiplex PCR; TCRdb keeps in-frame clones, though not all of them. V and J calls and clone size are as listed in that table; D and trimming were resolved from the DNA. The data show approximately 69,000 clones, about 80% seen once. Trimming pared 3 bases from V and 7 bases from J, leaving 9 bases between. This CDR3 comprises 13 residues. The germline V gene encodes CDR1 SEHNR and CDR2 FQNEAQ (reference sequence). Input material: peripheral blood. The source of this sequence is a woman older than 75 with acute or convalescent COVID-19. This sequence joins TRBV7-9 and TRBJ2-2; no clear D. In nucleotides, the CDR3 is TGTGCCAGCAGCTTCTCCCGTATCGGGGAGCTGTTTTTT. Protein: CASSFSRIGELFF.